The rows below give T cell receptor beta chains drawn from one sample of a study of blood T cell repertoires in COVID-19. Sequencing was performed with immunoSEQ multiplex PCR; in TCRdb, only in-frame clones are kept and a portion is missing. The table records 200,000 or so clones, 88% of them present only once. Sequencing was carried out using peripheral blood. These receptors were taken from a woman aged 60-75 years with acute or convalescent COVID-19. Both conserved end residues are part of each CDR3. Clone size is shown for a subset of rows, as once, few, many or a class of expanded clone.

abundance: NA; v_gene: TRBV18; j_gene: TRBJ1-3; len: 15; CDR3aa: CASSPSGNAGNTIYF
abundance: NA; v_gene: TRBV7-2; j_gene: TRBJ2-2; len: 16; CDR3aa: CASRNPGTGGTGELFF
abundance: NA; v_gene: TRBV11-3; j_gene: TRBJ2-7; len: 16; CDR3aa: CASSPLGLAETYEQYF
abundance: NA; v_gene: TRBV4-3; j_gene: TRBJ2-2; len: 18; CDR3aa: CASSQVPTGSANTGELFF
abundance: once; v_gene: TRBV12-3/TRBV12-4; j_gene: TRBJ1-2; len: 12; CDR3aa: CASSFQGSGYTF
abundance: NA; v_gene: TRBV6-5; j_gene: TRBJ1-6; len: 12; CDR3aa: CASSFRGSPLHF
abundance: NA; v_gene: TRBV5-1; j_gene: TRBJ2-1; len: 15; CDR3aa: CASSRIRGGNNEQFF
abundance: NA; v_gene: TRBV19; j_gene: TRBJ2-3; len: 14; CDR3aa: CASSSSGNTDTQYF
abundance: few; v_gene: TRBV7-8; j_gene: TRBJ1-5; len: 17; CDR3aa: CASSFMGQGSGNQPQHF
abundance: NA; v_gene: TRBV10-2; j_gene: TRBJ2-5; len: 16; CDR3aa: CASSDSRGGARETQYF
abundance: once; v_gene: TRBV19; j_gene: TRBJ1-2; len: 14; CDR3aa: CASVRDRTTYGYTF
abundance: NA; v_gene: TRBV7-2; j_gene: TRBJ2-1; len: 15; CDR3aa: CASSLGSGGANEQFF
abundance: NA; v_gene: TRBV4-2; j_gene: TRBJ2-1; len: 14; CDR3aa: CASSLGTSKNEQFF
abundance: NA; v_gene: TRBV27; j_gene: TRBJ1-1; len: 13; CDR3aa: CASRAPSPPEAFF
abundance: NA; v_gene: TRBV9; j_gene: TRBJ1-4; len: 15; CDR3aa: CASSGRGQTNEKLFF
abundance: NA; v_gene: TRBV18; j_gene: TRBJ1-2; len: 13; CDR3aa: CASSAGEGYGYTF
abundance: once; v_gene: TRBV28; j_gene: TRBJ1-2; len: 15; CDR3aa: CASSLWGGQNYGYTF
abundance: NA; v_gene: TRBV30; j_gene: TRBJ1-6; len: 17; CDR3aa: CAWSARQEGPYNSPLHF
abundance: NA; v_gene: TRBV11-2; j_gene: TRBJ2-1; len: 16; CDR3aa: CASSPRTGLGADEQFF
abundance: once; v_gene: TRBV18; j_gene: TRBJ2-3; len: 17; CDR3aa: CASSPRLAGESTDTQYF
abundance: NA; v_gene: TRBV27; j_gene: TRBJ1-1; len: 13; CDR3aa: CASSLSRGGEAFF
abundance: NA; v_gene: TRBV28; j_gene: TRBJ2-5; len: 15; CDR3aa: CASSWQGASKETQYF
abundance: NA; v_gene: TRBV24-1; j_gene: TRBJ2-1; len: 16; CDR3aa: CATSDLSGSSYNEQFF
abundance: NA; v_gene: TRBV2; j_gene: TRBJ2-1; len: 15; CDR3aa: CASNRGAGIYNEQFF
abundance: NA; v_gene: TRBV18; j_gene: TRBJ1-2; len: 13; CDR3aa: CASSGDTLYGYTF
abundance: NA; v_gene: TRBV28; j_gene: TRBJ1-2; len: 14; CDR3aa: CASSKLGQGYGYTF
abundance: NA; v_gene: TRBV18; j_gene: TRBJ1-2; len: 16; CDR3aa: CASSRRGGPGDYGYTF
abundance: NA; v_gene: TRBV27; j_gene: TRBJ2-1; len: 14; CDR3aa: CASSSIETRYDQFF
abundance: NA; v_gene: TRBV7-2; j_gene: TRBJ2-7; len: 15; CDR3aa: CASSLSNGNRYEQYF
abundance: NA; v_gene: TRBV7-6; j_gene: TRBJ1-5; len: 13; CDR3aa: CASEGQLNQPQHF
abundance: few; v_gene: TRBV6-5; j_gene: TRBJ2-1; len: 14; CDR3aa: CASRLAGSYNEQFF